This is a list of T cell receptor beta chains from one sample in a study of post-analysis software for immune sequencing data. TCRdb itself ran the PCR reads through MiXCR, one entry per CDR3 protein. The data hold 350,000 to 450,000 distinct CDR3 sequences, with roughly 38% observed a single time. The sample taken for sequencing was blood. Receptors were obtained from a girl under 18 with multiple sclerosis. CDR3s include the opening cysteine and the closing phenylalanine or tryptophan. The D gene is left open where the match is weak. Clone size appears in some rows only: once, few, many, or a class for an expanded clone.

>TRBJ2-3|14|NA|NA|TRBV19
TGTGCCAGTAGTCCTCGGGCCGCCTGGGATACGCAGTATTTT
CASSPRAAWDTQYF
>TRBJ2-7|16|few|TRBD1|TRBV5-1
TGCGCCAGCAGCTCCGCTACCGGGACAGGAACCTACGAGCAGTACTTC
CASSSATGTGTYEQYF
>TRBJ2-5|12|NA|NA|TRBV4-1
TGCGCCAGCAGCCCGACGGGGGACGGTCAGTACTTC
CASSPTGDGQYF
>TRBJ2-1|15|NA|NA|TRBV5-5
TGTGCCAGCAGCTGGGACTTCTACTCCTACAATGAGCAGTTCTTC
CASSWDFYSYNEQFF
>TRBJ1-2|14|few|TRBD1|TRBV28
TGTGCCAGCGGGGACAGGGGGCGTGACTATGGCTACACCTTC
CASGDRGRDYGYTF
>TRBJ2-5|15|few|TRBD1|TRBV15
TGTGCCACCAGCAGAGACGCAGGGGGAGAGGAGACCCAGTACTTC
CATSRDAGGEETQYF
>TRBJ1-2|13|NA|NA|TRBV20-1
TGCAGTGCTAGAACTACCCCCAACTATGGCTACACCTTC
CSARTTPNYGYTF
>TRBJ1-2|16|NA|TRBD1|TRBV4-1
TGCGCCAGCAGTCAGTCGGAGGCAGGGGGTGCCTATGGCTACACCTTC
CASSQSEAGGAYGYTF
>TRBJ2-1|16|NA|TRBD2|TRBV10-2
TGTGCCAGCAGTGAAGACGGGGGGGGCTCCTACAATGAGCAGTTCTTC
CASSEDGGGSYNEQFF
>TRBJ1-2|14|NA|TRBD1|TRBV28
TGTGCCAGCAGGACAGGGGGGACAGGGTATGGCTACACCTTC
CASRTGGTGYGYTF
>TRBJ2-7|12|NA|TRBD2|TRBV29-1
TGCAGCGTTGTAGCGGGGTCCTACGAGCAGTACTTC
CSVVAGSYEQYF
>TRBJ2-3|17|NA|TRBD1|TRBV25-1
TGTGCCAGCAGCGACAGGTGGTCGGGACAGGGCACAGATACGCAGTATTTT
CASSDRWSGQGTDTQYF
>TRBJ2-3|16|few|TRBD1|TRBV9
TGTGCCAGCAGCGTTTTACCGGGACAGGCTACAGATACGCAGTATTTT
CASSVLPGQATDTQYF
>TRBJ2-3|16|NA|TRBD2|TRBV15
TGTGCCACCAGCAGAGTGGATTATAGCGGGTCAGATACGCAGTATTTT
CATSRVDYSGSDTQYF
>TRBJ2-2|13|NA|NA|TRBV5-1
TGCGCCAGCCATATTCGGGACACCGGGGAGCTGTTTTTT
CASHIRDTGELFF
>TRBJ1-5|12|NA|NA|TRBV20-1
TGCAGTGCTGGATCCAAAGATCAGCCCCAGCATTTT
CSAGSKDQPQHF